This TCR beta chain was retrieved from a study of a mutant IDH1 vaccine in newly diagnosed glioma. Turning to the study itself: Beforehand, treatment had been radiotherapy, temozolomide, or both; the majority received both.

Of note for this clone: Its specificity is not known.

Using immunoSEQ multiplex PCR, the repertoire was profiled, and TCRdb retains in-frame clones only, with some absent. The sample yields approximately 56,000 clones, about 71% seen once. Time point given: week 47, end of study. With topical imiquimod, each dose of the vaccine consisted of 300 ug of mutant IDH1 20-mer peptide. Astrocytomas that were new, WHO grade 3 or 4, IDH1-mutant and ATRX-lost were present in the donors. The CDR3 spans 16 residues. V was clipped by 0 bases and J by 8 bases; unmatched bases: 10. CDR1 and CDR2 (germline): SGHDT, YYEEEE. The rearrangement joins TRBV5-6 to TRBJ2-1; 8 positions agree with TRBD2. The TCR was taken from a man aged 50 to 60 with glioma. The sample in question was PBMCs, obtained from a glioma patient whose treatment included an IDH1 peptide vaccine. CDR3 in amino acids: CASSLGIGGASDEQFF. CDR3 nucleotides: TGTGCCAGCAGCTTGGGAATCGGGGGGGCGTCGGATGAGCAGTTCTTC.